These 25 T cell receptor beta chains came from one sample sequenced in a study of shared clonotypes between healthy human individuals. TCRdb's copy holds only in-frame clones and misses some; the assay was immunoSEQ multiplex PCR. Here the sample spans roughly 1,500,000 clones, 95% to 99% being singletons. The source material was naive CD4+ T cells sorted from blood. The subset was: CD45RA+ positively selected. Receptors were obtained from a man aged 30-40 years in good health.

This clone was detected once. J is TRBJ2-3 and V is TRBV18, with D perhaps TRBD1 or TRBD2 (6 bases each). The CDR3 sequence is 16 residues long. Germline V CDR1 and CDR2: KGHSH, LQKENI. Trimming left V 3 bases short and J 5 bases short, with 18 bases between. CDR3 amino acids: CASSPPGALVEDTQYF. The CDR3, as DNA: TGTGCCAGCTCACCCCCGGGGGCACTCGTGGAAGATACGCAGTATTTT. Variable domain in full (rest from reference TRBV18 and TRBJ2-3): NAGVMQNPRHLVRRRGQEARLRCSPMKGHSHVYWYRQLPEEGLKFMVYLQKENIIDESGMPKERFSAEFPKEGPSILRIQQVVRGDSAAYFCASSPPGALVEDTQYFGPGTRLTVL.

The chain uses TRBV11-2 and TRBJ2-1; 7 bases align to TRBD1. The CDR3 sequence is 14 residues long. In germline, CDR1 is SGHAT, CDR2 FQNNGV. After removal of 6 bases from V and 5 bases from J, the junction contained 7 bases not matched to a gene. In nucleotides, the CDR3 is TGTGCCAGCAGTACCGACAGGGTCAACAATGAGCAGTTCTTC. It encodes CASSTDRVNNEQFF.

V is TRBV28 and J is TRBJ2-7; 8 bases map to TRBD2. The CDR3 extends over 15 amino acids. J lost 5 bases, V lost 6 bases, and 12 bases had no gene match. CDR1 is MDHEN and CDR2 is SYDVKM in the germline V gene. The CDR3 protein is CASSLPGTSNHEQYF. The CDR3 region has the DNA TGTGCCAGCAGCCTCCCTGGGACTAGTAATCACGAGCAGTACTTC.

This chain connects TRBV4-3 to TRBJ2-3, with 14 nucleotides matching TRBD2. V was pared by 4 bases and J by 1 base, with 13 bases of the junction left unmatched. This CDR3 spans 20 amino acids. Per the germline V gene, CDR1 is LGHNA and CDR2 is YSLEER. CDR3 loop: CASSLGTSGSWGVGTDTQYF. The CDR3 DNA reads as TGCGCCAGCAGCCTGGGGACTAGCGGGAGTTGGGGGGTGGGCACAGATACGCAGTATTTT.

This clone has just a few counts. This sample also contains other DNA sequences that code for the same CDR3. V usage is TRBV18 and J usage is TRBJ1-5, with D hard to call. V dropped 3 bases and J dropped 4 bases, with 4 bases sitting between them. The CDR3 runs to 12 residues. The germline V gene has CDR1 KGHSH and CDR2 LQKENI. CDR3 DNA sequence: TGTGCCAGCTCACCGGGGAATCAGCCCCAGCATTTT. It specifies CASSPGNQPQHF. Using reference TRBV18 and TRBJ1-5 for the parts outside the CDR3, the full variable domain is NAGVMQNPRHLVRRRGQEARLRCSPMKGHSHVYWYRQLPEEGLKFMVYLQKENIIDESGMPKERFSAEFPKEGPSILRIQQVVRGDSAAYFCASSPGNQPQHFGDGTRLSIL.

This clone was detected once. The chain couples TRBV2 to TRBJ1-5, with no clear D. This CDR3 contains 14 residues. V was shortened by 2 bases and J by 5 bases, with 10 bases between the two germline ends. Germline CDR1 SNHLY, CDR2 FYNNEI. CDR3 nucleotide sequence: TGTGCCAGCAGTGAAATGGTTAGGGATCAGCCCCAGCATTTT. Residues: CASSEMVRDQPQHF.

CDR3 protein: CASTRETGGIYEQYF. The CDR3 DNA sequence: TGTGCCAGCACCCGAGAAACGGGCGGGATCTACGAGCAGTACTTC. The rearrangement links TRBV4-2 to TRBJ2-7, with D possibly matching TRBD2 (6 bases). The CDR3 is 15 amino acids. The V gene's germline CDR1 is LGHNA and CDR2 YNFKEQ. The V gene lost 7 bases and the J gene lost 3 bases, with 19 bases spanning the gap.

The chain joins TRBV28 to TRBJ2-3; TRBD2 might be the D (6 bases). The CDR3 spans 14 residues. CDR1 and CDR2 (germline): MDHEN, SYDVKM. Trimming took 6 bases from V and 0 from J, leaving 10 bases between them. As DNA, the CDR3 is TGTGCCAGCAGGCTAAGCGGGAGCACAGATACGCAGTATTTT. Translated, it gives CASRLSGSTDTQYF. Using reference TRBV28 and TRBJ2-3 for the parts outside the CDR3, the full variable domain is DVKVTQSSRYLVKRTGEKVFLECVQDMDHENMFWYRQDPGLGLRLIYFSYDVKMKEKGDIPEGYSVSREKKERFSLILESASTNQTSMYLCASRLSGSTDTQYFGPGTRLTVL.

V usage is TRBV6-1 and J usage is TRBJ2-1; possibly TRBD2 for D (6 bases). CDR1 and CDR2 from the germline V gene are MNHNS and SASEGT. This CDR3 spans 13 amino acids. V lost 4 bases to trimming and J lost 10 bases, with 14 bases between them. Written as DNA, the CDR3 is TGTGCCAGCAGTGGTCCGACTAGAGACGAGCAGTTCTTC. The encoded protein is CASSGPTRDEQFF.

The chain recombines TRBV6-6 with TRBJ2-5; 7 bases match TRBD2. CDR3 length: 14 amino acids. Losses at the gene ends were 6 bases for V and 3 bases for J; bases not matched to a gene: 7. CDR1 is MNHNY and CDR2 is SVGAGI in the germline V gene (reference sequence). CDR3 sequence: CASSYPAGKETQYF. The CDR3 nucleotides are TGTGCCAGCAGCTACCCAGCGGGGAAAGAGACCCAGTACTTC.

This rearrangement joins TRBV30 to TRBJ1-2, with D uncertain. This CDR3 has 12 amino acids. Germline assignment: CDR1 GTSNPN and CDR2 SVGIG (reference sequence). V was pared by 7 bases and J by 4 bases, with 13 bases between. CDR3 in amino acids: CAYKRGVYGYTF. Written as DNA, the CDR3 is TGTGCCTACAAACGGGGTGTCTATGGCTACACCTTC. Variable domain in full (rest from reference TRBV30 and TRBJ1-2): SQTIHQWPATLVQPVGSPLSLECTVEGTSNPNLYWYRQAAGRGLQLLFYSVGIGQISSEVPQNLSASRPQDRQFILSSKKLLLSDSGFYLCAYKRGVYGYTFGSGTRLTVV.

The CDR3 spells CATSRATGVSGNTIYF. The CDR3 nucleotides are TGTGCCACCAGCAGAGCTACAGGGGTCTCTGGAAACACCATATATTTT. The chain joins TRBV15 to TRBJ1-3; the match to TRBD1 covers 7 bases. The V and J ends lost 1 base and 0 bases, in that order; junction bases with no gene match: 3. In germline, CDR1 is LNHNV, CDR2 YYDKDF (reference sequence). The CDR3 is 16 amino acids.

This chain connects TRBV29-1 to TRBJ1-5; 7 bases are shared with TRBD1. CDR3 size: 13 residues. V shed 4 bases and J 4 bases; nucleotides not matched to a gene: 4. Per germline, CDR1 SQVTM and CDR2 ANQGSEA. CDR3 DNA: TGCAGCGTTGTTCTGGGACAGAATCAGCCCCAGCATTTT. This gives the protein CSVVLGQNQPQHF.

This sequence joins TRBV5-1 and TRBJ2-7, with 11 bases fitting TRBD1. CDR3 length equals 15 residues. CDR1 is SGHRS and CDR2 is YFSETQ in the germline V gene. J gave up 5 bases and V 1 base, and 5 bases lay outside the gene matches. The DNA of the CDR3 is TGCGCCAGCAGCTTGCTGCGGACAGGGGGCCACGAGCAGTACTTC. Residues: CASSLLRTGGHEQYF.

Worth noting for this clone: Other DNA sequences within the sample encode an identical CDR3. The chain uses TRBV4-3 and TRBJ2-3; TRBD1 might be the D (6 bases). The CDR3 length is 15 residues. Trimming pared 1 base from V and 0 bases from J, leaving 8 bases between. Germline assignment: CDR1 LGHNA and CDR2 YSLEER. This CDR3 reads CASSQGQGSTDTQYF. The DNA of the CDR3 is TGCGCCAGCAGCCAAGGGCAGGGGAGCACAGATACGCAGTATTTT.

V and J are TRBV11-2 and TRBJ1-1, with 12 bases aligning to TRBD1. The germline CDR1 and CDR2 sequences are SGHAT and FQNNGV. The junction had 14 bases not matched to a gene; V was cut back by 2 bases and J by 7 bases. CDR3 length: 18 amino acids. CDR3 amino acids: CASSLWAGPGQGAGEAFF. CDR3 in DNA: TGTGCCAGCAGCTTATGGGCGGGACCGGGACAGGGGGCGGGTGAAGCTTTCTTT.

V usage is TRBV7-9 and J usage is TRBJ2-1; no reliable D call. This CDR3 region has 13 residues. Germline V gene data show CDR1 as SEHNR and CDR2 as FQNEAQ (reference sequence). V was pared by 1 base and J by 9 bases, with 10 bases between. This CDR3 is CASSLVGFGEQFF. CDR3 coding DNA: TGTGCCAGCAGCTTAGTAGGGTTCGGTGAGCAGTTCTTC.

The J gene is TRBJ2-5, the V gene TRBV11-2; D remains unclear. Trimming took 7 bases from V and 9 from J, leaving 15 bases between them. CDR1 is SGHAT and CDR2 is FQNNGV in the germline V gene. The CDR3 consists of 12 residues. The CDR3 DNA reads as TGTGCCAGCAAAGGTTGGGTCCGGGCCCAGTACTTC. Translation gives CASKGWVRAQYF.

The CDR3 bases are TGCAGCGTCGAAAGAGGGCCACGCACTGAAGCTTTCTTT. Protein: CSVERGPRTEAFF. The V and J genes are TRBV29-1 and TRBJ1-1; D unresolved. The V and J ends lost 6 bases and 4 bases respectively, with 15 bases between them. From germline, CDR1 is SQVTM and CDR2 ANQGSEA. This CDR3 comprises 13 residues.

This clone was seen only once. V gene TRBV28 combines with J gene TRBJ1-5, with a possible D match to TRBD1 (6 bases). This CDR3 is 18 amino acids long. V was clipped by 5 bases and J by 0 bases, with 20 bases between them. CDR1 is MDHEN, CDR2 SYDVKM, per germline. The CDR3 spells CASSPTQGKGTSNQPQHF. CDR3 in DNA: TGTGCCAGCAGTCCCACCCAGGGGAAAGGGACTAGCAATCAGCCCCAGCATTTT.

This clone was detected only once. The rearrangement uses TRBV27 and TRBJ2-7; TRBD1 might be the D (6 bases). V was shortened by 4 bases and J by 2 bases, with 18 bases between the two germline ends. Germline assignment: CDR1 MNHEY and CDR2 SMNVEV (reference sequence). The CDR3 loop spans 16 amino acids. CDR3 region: CASSSPDSQGTYEQYF. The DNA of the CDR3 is TGTGCCAGCAGTTCTCCCGACAGCCAGGGGACCTACGAGCAGTACTTC.

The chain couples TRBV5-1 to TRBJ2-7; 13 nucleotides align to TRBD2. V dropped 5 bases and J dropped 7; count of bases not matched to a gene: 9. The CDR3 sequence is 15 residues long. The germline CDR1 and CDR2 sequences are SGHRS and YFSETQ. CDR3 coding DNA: TGCGCCAGCAGGGATGGGACTAGCGGGATCGAAGAGCAGTACTTC. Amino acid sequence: CASRDGTSGIEEQYF.

CDR3 bases: TGTGCCAGCAAGACTAGCGGGAGAGTGAGCACCGGGGAGCTGTTTTTT. Protein: CASKTSGRVSTGELFF. The V call is TRBV27, the J call TRBJ2-2, with 12 bases that match TRBD2. CDR3 length equals 16 residues. J lost 4 bases, V lost 7 bases, and 7 bases had no gene match. CDR1 is MNHEY and CDR2 is SMNVEV in the germline V gene (reference sequence).

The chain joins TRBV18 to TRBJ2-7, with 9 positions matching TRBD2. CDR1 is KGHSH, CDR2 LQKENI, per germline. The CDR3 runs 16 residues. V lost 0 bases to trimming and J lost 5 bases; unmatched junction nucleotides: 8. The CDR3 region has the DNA TGTGCCAGCTCACCACCCGGGAGCGGGAGGATCAACGAGCAGTACTTC. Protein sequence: CASSPPGSGRINEQYF.

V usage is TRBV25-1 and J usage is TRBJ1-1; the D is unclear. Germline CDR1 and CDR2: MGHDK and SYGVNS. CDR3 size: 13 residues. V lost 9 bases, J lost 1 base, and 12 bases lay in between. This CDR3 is CASHSDTNTEAFF. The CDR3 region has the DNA TGTGCCAGTCACTCGGATACGAACACTGAAGCTTTCTTT.